The 21 T cell receptor beta chains in this list originate from one sample, sequenced in a study of cytomegalovirus exposure and HLA in healthy donors. 60 Vbeta and 13 Jbeta primers were used in PCR. Libraries were prepared by immunoSEQ multiplex PCR; TCRdb keeps only in-frame clonotypes and omits some of them. This sample has around 130,000 clones, with 75% to 85% found just once. What was sequenced was PBMCs. The receptor source for this set is a middle-aged man in good health and CMV-seronegative.

The rearrangement joins TRBV2 to TRBJ2-7; the match to TRBD1 covers 10 bases. V was clipped by 7 bases and J by 3 bases; unmatched bases: 6. Germline assignment: CDR1 SNHLY and CDR2 FYNNEI. This CDR3 has 14 residues. The CDR3 spells CASKRDRGHYEQYF. The CDR3, as DNA: TGTGCCAGCAAAAGGGACAGGGGCCACTACGAGCAGTACTTC.

J is TRBJ2-1 and V is TRBV11-3; D not certain. From germline, CDR1 is SGHNT and CDR2 YENEEA. Trimming left V 2 bases short and J 5 bases short, with 7 bases between. The CDR3 consists of 13 residues. CDR3 nucleotide sequence: TGTGCCAGCAGCTTATCACAGAACAATGAGCAGTTCTTC. Amino acids: CASSLSQNNEQFF.

The chain recombines TRBV28 with TRBJ1-1; a possible D gene is TRBD1 (5 bases). Germline assignment: CDR1 MDHEN and CDR2 SYDVKM. V gave up 5 bases and J gave up 5 bases, with 15 bases separating them. CDR3 length: 14 residues. This CDR3 reads CASSPGSPRTEAFF. The CDR3 bases are TGTGCCAGCAGTCCAGGGTCCCCGAGGACTGAAGCTTTCTTT.

The J gene is TRBJ1-2, the V gene TRBV6-5; 9 positions agree with TRBD1. The germline gives CDR1 MNHEY, CDR2 SVGAGI. This CDR3 comprises 16 residues. Trimming cost V 0 bases and J 6 bases; bases outside gene matches: 8. CDR3 nucleotide sequence: TGTGCCAGCAGTTACTCGTTCGGGACAGGGTTCGATGGCTACACCTTC. It translates to CASSYSFGTGFDGYTF.

The chain uses TRBV6-1 and TRBJ2-2; D call uncertain. This CDR3 spans 14 amino acids. V lost 2 bases and J lost 6, with 10 bases in between. Germline V gene data show CDR1 as MNHNS and CDR2 as SASEGT. Here the CDR3 DNA reads TGTGCCAGCAGTGAACCCGCGCACTCCGGGGAGCTGTTTTTT. Protein sequence: CASSEPAHSGELFF.

The V call is TRBV5-5, the J call TRBJ2-7; D unclear. Germline values: CDR1 SGHKS, CDR2 YYEKEE (reference sequence). The V gene lost 0 bases and the J gene lost 4 bases, with 2 bases spanning the gap. The CDR3 runs to 11 residues. CDR3 in DNA: TGTGCCAGCAGCTTGGCGTACGAGCAGTACTTC. Its protein product is CASSLAYEQYF. The full variable domain, rest sourced from reference TRBV5-5 and TRBJ2-7, is DAGVTQSPTHLIKTRGQQVTLRCSPISGHKSVSWYQQVLGQGPQFIFQYYEKEERGRGNFPDRFSARQFPNYSSELNVNALLLGDSALYLCASSLAYEQYFGPGTRLTVT.

The chain couples TRBV11-2 to TRBJ1-4; 7 nucleotides match TRBD1. This CDR3 contains 15 residues. The junction had 7 bases not matched to a gene; V was cut back by 2 bases and J by 7 bases. In germline, CDR1 is SGHAT, CDR2 FQNNGV. The CDR3 bases are TGTGCCAGCAGCTTAAGCAAGGGGGCGGTTGAAAAACTGTTTTTT. Protein: CASSLSKGAVEKLFF.

This clone appeared once. This chain joins TRBV7-9 and TRBJ1-3; D gene uncertain. With 4 bases removed from V and 4 bases from J, the gap between germline ends came to 11 bases. The CDR3 has 14 residues. Germline V lookup: CDR1 SEHNR, CDR2 FQNEAQ (reference sequence). CDR3 in DNA: TGTGCCAGCAGCTCGCTTAGTTCCGGAAACACCATATATTTT. It codes for CASSSLSSGNTIYF.

This clone is a singleton in its sample. The gene calls are TRBV2 and TRBJ1-1, with D tentatively TRBD1 (5 bases). The CDR3 consists of 11 residues. CDR1 SNHLY and CDR2 FYNNEI come from the germline V gene. Trimming pared 6 bases from V and 4 bases from J, leaving 6 bases between. This CDR3 is CASRGGTEAFF. In DNA, the CDR3 is TGTGCCAGCAGGGGGGGCACTGAAGCTTTCTTT.

The V gene is TRBV5-1, the J gene TRBJ1-5; 7 bases agree with TRBD1. CDR1 SGHRS and CDR2 YFSETQ come from the germline V gene. The CDR3 has 14 amino acids. V dropped 4 bases and J dropped 3; count of bases not matched to a gene: 4. The CDR3 is CASSPGTVNQPQHF. The CDR3 bases are TGCGCCAGCAGCCCAGGGACAGTCAATCAGCCCCAGCATTTT.

The gene calls are TRBV5-1 and TRBJ2-5; 7 bases are shared with TRBD2. CDR3 size: 13 residues. The germline CDR1 and CDR2 sequences are SGHRS and YFSETQ. V gave up 4 bases and J gave up 5 bases; unmatched junction bases: 5. In nucleotides, the CDR3 is TGCGCCAGCAGCCCCGGACTAGATGAGACCCAGTACTTC. Residues: CASSPGLDETQYF.

The CDR3 reads CAWSDAWRQSITTGELFF. CDR3 DNA sequence: TGTGCCTGGAGTGATGCCTGGAGGCAGTCCATAACCACCGGGGAGCTGTTTTTT. The gene calls are TRBV30 and TRBJ2-2, with a weak D call TRBD2 (5 bases). The CDR3 covers 18 residues. CDR1 is GTSNPN, CDR2 SVGIG, per germline (reference sequence). The V and J ends lost 1 base and 4 bases respectively, with 22 bases between them.

The chain carries TRBV6-1 and TRBJ1-3, with TRBD1 identical over 7 bases. With V trimmed by 2 bases and J by 0 bases, 7 bases remained unmatched. The germline gives CDR1 MNHNS, CDR2 SASEGT. This CDR3 spans 17 amino acids. The DNA of the CDR3 is TGTGCCAGCAGTGAATTTTCGACAGGGCTCTCTGGAAACACCATATATTTT. This codes for CASSEFSTGLSGNTIYF.

Turning to this clone: Other DNA sequences from this sample encode an identical CDR3 as well. The chain recombines TRBV27 with TRBJ2-2, with 14 bases that match TRBD2. Germline-derived CDR1 and CDR2 are MNHEY and SMNVEV (reference sequence). V gave up 5 bases and J gave up 4 bases; unmatched junction bases: 9. The CDR3 consists of 18 residues. The CDR3 bases are TGTGCCAGCAGTAGCGTGGGACTAGCGGGGGCGGTCACCGGGGAGCTGTTTTTT. Translation gives CASSSVGLAGAVTGELFF.

This chain uses TRBV30 with TRBJ2-3; unclear D gene. Between the trimmed V and J ends, which lost 0 bases and 0 bases, there was a span of 4 bases. The CDR3 has 13 amino acids. CDR1 and CDR2 (germline): GTSNPN, SVGIG (reference sequence). The CDR3 sequence is CAWSVRSTDTQYF. Here the CDR3 DNA reads TGTGCCTGGAGTGTACGGAGCACAGATACGCAGTATTTT.

This clone was detected a few times. This rearrangement joins TRBV5-1 to TRBJ2-7; TRBD1 agrees at 10 bases. Trimming took 5 bases from V and 4 from J; bases not matched to a gene: 6. This CDR3 region has 14 residues. The germline V gene encodes CDR1 SGHRS and CDR2 YFSETQ. The CDR3 sequence is CASSWDRGEYEQYF. As DNA, the CDR3 is TGCGCCAGCAGTTGGGACAGGGGAGAATACGAGCAGTACTTC.

The rearrangement joins TRBV5-1 to TRBJ1-3; a weak D match, TRBD1 (5 bases). Trimming removed 2 bases from V and 1 base from J, with 7 bases in between. The V gene's germline CDR1 is SGHRS and CDR2 YFSETQ. The CDR3 is 14 residues long. The CDR3 nucleotides are TGCGCCAGCAGCTTCGACAGTTCTGGAAACACCATATATTTT. Protein sequence: CASSFDSSGNTIYF.

This chain links TRBV30 with TRBJ2-7, with 7 bases aligning to TRBD2. The germline V gene has CDR1 GTSNPN and CDR2 SVGIG (reference sequence). The ends lost 2 bases at V and 2 bases at J; junction bases unmatched: 9. This CDR3 region has 15 residues. The CDR3 bases are TGTGCCTGGAGTTTCCCCGGGGGGTTGACCTACGAGCAGTACTTC. This translates into CAWSFPGGLTYEQYF. The entire variable domain, with the rest obtained from reference TRBV30 and TRBJ2-7, is as follows: SQTIHQWPATLVQPVGSPLSLECTVEGTSNPNLYWYRQAAGRGLQLLFYSVGIGQISSEVPQNLSASRPQDRQFILSSKKLLLSDSGFYLCAWSFPGGLTYEQYFGPGTRLTVT.

DNA of the CDR3: TGTGCCAGCAGTAAATTTCAAACAGGCTACGAGCAGTACTTC. Translated: CASSKFQTGYEQYF. This chain links TRBV5-8 with TRBJ2-7; tentatively, D is TRBD1 (5 bases). The CDR3 is 14 residues long. Looked up from germline, CDR1 is SGHTS and CDR2 is YDEGEE. V lost 5 bases to trimming and J lost 3 bases, with 15 bases between them.

The rearrangement uses TRBV19 and TRBJ1-2, with 9 positions matching TRBD1. The CDR3 totals 11 residues. Germline-derived CDR1 and CDR2 are LNHDA and SQIVND (reference sequence). Trimming took 6 bases from V and 7 from J; bases not matched to a gene: 0. The CDR3 coding sequence is TGTGCCAGTAGGACAGGGGGTGGCTACACCTTC. It codes for CASRTGGGYTF.

The V and J genes are TRBV2 and TRBJ1-2; D remains unclear. Germline V gene lookup returns CDR1 SNHLY and CDR2 FYNNEI. The CDR3 covers 10 residues. V was clipped by 3 bases and J by 13 bases, with 9 bases between them. In nucleotides, the CDR3 is TGTGCCAGCAGTGAGTACACCCTCACCTTC. It translates to CASSEYTLTF.